Sequencing of this T cell receptor (beta chain) was carried out in a study of T cell repertoires in cytomegalovirus infection. Study as a whole: The public TCR beta signatures pointed to both CMV infection and matching HLA type. Findings and limits, study-wide: Dominant in the ex vivo response were TCR beta clonotypes restricted by HLA-C and specific for CMV. Adding up the frequency of public TCR beta families identified people who carried CMV plus the relevant HLA.

MiXCR, applied by TCRdb to the reads, yields one record per CDR3 protein. This sample yields approximately 100,000 distinct CDR3 sequences, of which about 25% are seen a single time; about two fifths belongs to the top ten. This CDR3 contains 15 residues. Germline V gene lookup returns CDR1 MNHEY and CDR2 SVGEGT. The germline V and J ends were trimmed by 5 bases and 4 bases, with 16 bases remaining between them. About this clonotype: Antigen: not known.

The chain uses TRBV6-2 or TRBV6-3 and TRBJ2-3; D could derive from TRBD1 or TRBD2 (5 bases each). The sequence came from a human donor in good health (CMV status not recorded). Some clones in this sample may be carry-over from other donors' samples. Sequencing was done on a sample of CD8+ T cells from PBMCs. CDR3 protein: CASSPMGVGADTQYF. CDR3 DNA sequence: TGTGCCAGCAGTCCCATGGGGGTGGGGGCAGATACGCAGTATTTT.